The 32 T cell receptor beta chains below all came from one sample that was sequenced in a study. Treg sorting used a CD4+CD25+CD127-/low gate. Each CDR3 protein is one row after TCRdb ran MiXCR on the 5' RACE reads. The data show about 57,000 distinct CDR3 sequences, roughly 28% seen once. The sample comprised tumor-infiltrating Tregs sorted from the breast tumor. All receptors come from a female donor with breast cancer.

The CDR3 nucleotides read TGTGCCATCAGTGAGTCCGGTGGCAGGCGGAGGGGAGAGACCCAGTACTTC. Translating gives CAISESGGRRRGETQYF. V is TRBV10-3 and J is TRBJ2-5; TRBD2 is a possible D gene (6 bases). CDR1 and CDR2 (germline): ENHRY, SYGVKD. V was clipped by 0 bases and J by 4 bases, with 18 bases between them. This CDR3 contains 17 residues.

This clonotype was seen ten or more times. The chain uses TRBV7-6 and TRBJ1-2; the D is unclear. Trimming shortened V by 1 base and J by 2 bases, and 5 bases separated the two germline ends. CDR1 is SGHVS, CDR2 FNYEAQ, per germline. CDR3 length: 13 amino acids. The CDR3 region has the DNA TGTGCCAGCAGCTTAGAGCAGAACTATGGCTACACCTTC. Translation gives CASSLEQNYGYTF.

The chain joins TRBV6-1 to TRBJ1-4, with 11 bases identical to TRBD1. The V segment lost 5 bases and the J segment 7 bases; nucleotides outside the gene matches: 6. CDR1 and CDR2 (germline): MNHNS, SASEGT. This CDR3 has 15 amino acids. The CDR3 DNA is TGTGCCAGCAGTTCCCCGGACAGGGGGCGTGAAAAACTGTTTTTT. It yields the protein CASSSPDRGREKLFF.

This clonotype was seen a few times. The junction shows a germline mismatch at one end, possibly a read error. This chain's CDR3 is CASRQGLGSGANVLTF. The CDR3 DNA is TGCGCCAGCAGACAAGGACTGGGCTCTGGGGCCAACGTCCTGACTTTC. V usage is TRBV4-1 and J usage is TRBJ2-6; tentative D call: TRBD2 (5 bases). This CDR3 is 16 amino acids long. The germline CDR1 and CDR2 sequences are MGHRA and YSYEKL.

This clonotype was seen more than once but under ten times. The V and J genes are TRBV5-1 and TRBJ2-5; no firm D call. CDR1 and CDR2 from the germline V gene are SGHRS and YFSETQ. V lost 4 bases and J lost 7, with 17 bases in between. The CDR3 has 14 amino acids. CDR3 in amino acids: CASSPNGPPGTQYF. The CDR3 DNA follows: TGCGCCAGCAGCCCCAATGGGCCCCCGGGGACCCAGTACTTC.

The sample holds one count of this clonotype. The chain combines TRBV10-3 with TRBJ1-2, with TRBD1 matching 9 bases. V was pared by 7 bases and J by 7 bases, with 10 bases of the junction left unmatched. Per germline, CDR1 ENHRY and CDR2 SYGVKD. The CDR3 length is 14 residues. The chain's CDR3 is CAINPGQGLGGYTF. The CDR3 DNA reads as TGTGCCATCAATCCGGGACAGGGACTGGGTGGCTACACCTTC.

The V and J genes are TRBV6-2 or TRBV6-3 and TRBJ2-7; weak D call: TRBD1 (5 bases). The V gene lost 2 bases and the J gene lost 6 bases, with 11 bases spanning the gap. The CDR3 length is 13 residues. CDR1 is MNHEY and CDR2 is SVGEGT in the germline V gene. The CDR3 loop is CASSYPGLPEQYF. DNA of the CDR3: TGTGCCAGCAGTTACCCAGGGCTTCCCGAGCAGTACTTC.

At least ten counts were recorded for this clonotype. The V gene is TRBV5-1, the J gene TRBJ2-7; D may be TRBD1 or TRBD2 (5 bases each). CDR1 and CDR2 from the germline V gene are SGHRS and YFSETQ. Trimming took off 2 bases at V and 5 bases at J, with 20 bases between the two ends. The CDR3 covers 16 residues. This CDR3 is CASSFQSGTPPNEQYF. The CDR3, as DNA: TGCGCCAGCAGCTTTCAGTCCGGGACCCCCCCTAACGAGCAGTACTTC.

This clonotype was seen more than once but under ten times. The V and J genes are TRBV7-3 and TRBJ2-2; unclear D gene. This CDR3 comprises 16 residues. V was pared by 5 bases and J by 0 bases, with 13 bases between. Germline V gene sequence: CDR1 SGHTA, CDR2 FQGTGA. The CDR3 bases are TGTGCCAGCAGCCCCCGGACGGAAGCGAACACCGGGGAGCTGTTTTTT. Amino acids: CASSPRTEANTGELFF.

The CDR3: CASSWTGYEQFF. The CDR3 bases are TGTGCCAGCAGTTGGACAGGGTATGAGCAGTTCTTC. The rearrangement joins TRBV27 to TRBJ2-1, with 8 bases that match TRBD1. Germline values: CDR1 MNHEY, CDR2 SMNVEV (reference sequence). The trim removed 4 bases at V and 8 bases at J, leaving 1 base unmatched. The CDR3 sequence is 12 residues long.

The chain links TRBV4-2 to TRBJ2-1; 12 bases fit TRBD2. The CDR3 spans 15 residues. Germline loops: CDR1 LGHNA, CDR2 YNFKEQ. J lost 7 bases, V lost 2 bases, and 3 bases had no gene match. CDR3 sequence: CASSQPTSGSNEQFF. The CDR3 DNA reads TGTGCCAGCAGCCAACCGACTAGCGGGAGTAATGAGCAGTTCTTC.

This clonotype was picked up many times. The CDR3 DNA is TGTGCCAGCAGTGAGAGGACAGGGGTGGAGACCCAGTACTTC. It is translated as CASSERTGVETQYF. The chain joins TRBV25-1 to TRBJ2-5; 9 nucleotides match TRBD1. Germline trimming cut 3 bases from V and 5 bases from J; bases unmatched to any gene: 4. Germline-derived CDR1 and CDR2 are MGHDK and SYGVNS. The CDR3 runs 14 residues.

In this sample, this clonotype is medium-sized. The rearrangement uses TRBV7-3 and TRBJ2-3; weak D call: TRBD1 (6 bases). The CDR3 loop spans 15 amino acids. Per the germline V gene, CDR1 is SGHTA and CDR2 is FQGTGA. V lost 5 bases and J lost 0, with 12 bases in between. The CDR3: CASSLGQTSTDTQYF. The CDR3 nucleotides are TGTGCCAGCAGCCTCGGACAGACTAGCACAGATACGCAGTATTTT. The full variable domain, with the rest looked up from reference TRBV7-3 and TRBJ2-3, is GAGVSQTPSNKVTEKGKYVELRCDPISGHTALYWYRQSLGQGPEFLIYFQGTGAADDSGLPNDRFFAVRPEGSVSTLKIQRTERGDSAVYLCASSLGQTSTDTQYFGPGTRLTVL.

The genes are TRBV10-3 and TRBJ2-1; 10 bases are shared with TRBD2. V shed 6 bases and J 7 bases; nucleotides not matched to a gene: 9. Germline CDR1 ENHRY, CDR2 SYGVKD. The CDR3 spans 15 residues. This CDR3 reads CAIRNPSGGLNEQFF. As DNA, the CDR3 is TGTGCCATCAGAAACCCTAGCGGGGGCCTTAATGAGCAGTTCTTC.

This clonotype came up many times. The chain couples TRBV20-1 to TRBJ2-1; 10 bases are a match to TRBD1. This CDR3 comprises 14 residues. Germline loops: CDR1 DFQATT, CDR2 SNEGSKA (reference sequence). With 5 bases clipped from V and 4 bases from J, the junction kept 5 bases outside the gene matches. The CDR3 nucleotides read TGCAGTGCTTGGACAGGGGGTATATACAATGAGCAGTTCTTC. This sequence encodes CSAWTGGIYNEQFF.

This clonotype was seen many times. The V and J genes are TRBV9 and TRBJ2-1; 8 positions match TRBD2. Per the germline V gene, CDR1 is SGDLS and CDR2 is YYNGEE. The CDR3 runs to 15 residues. J was trimmed by 6 bases and V by 0 bases; bases with no gene match: 5. CDR3 coding DNA: TGTGCCAGCAGCGTAGTCGGGGGGGCTCCCAATGAGCAGTTCTTC. It codes for CASSVVGGAPNEQFF.

CDR3 bases: TGTGCCAGCAGCGTAGGATACAGGGGTAGTTTGGAGACCCAGTACTTC. This gives the protein CASSVGYRGSLETQYF. The J gene is TRBJ2-5, the V gene TRBV9; TRBD1 matches 7 bases. The CDR3 consists of 16 residues. Germline V gene sequence: CDR1 SGDLS, CDR2 YYNGEE. V lost 0 bases and J lost 5; bases outside the gene matches: 10.

This clonotype was counted many times. The CDR3 DNA follows: TGTGCCAGCAGCTTACGGGGGGGCACCGGGGAGCTGTTTTTT. This encodes CASSLRGGTGELFF. The rearrangement links TRBV7-3 to TRBJ2-2, with 8 bases lining up with TRBD2. V gave up 2 bases and J gave up 4 bases; unmatched junction bases: 0. Per the germline V gene, CDR1 is SGHTA and CDR2 is FQGTGA. The CDR3 extends over 14 amino acids.

This clonotype is deemed medium-sized (0.01 to 0.1%). The CDR3 loop is CASSVTGGASYEQYF. The CDR3 DNA sequence: TGCGCCAGCAGCGTTACAGGGGGCGCCTCCTACGAGCAGTACTTC. J is TRBJ2-7 and V is TRBV5-1, with 9 nucleotides matching TRBD1. This CDR3 has 15 residues. Germline V CDR1 and CDR2: SGHRS, YFSETQ. Trimming cost V 4 bases and J 0 bases; bases outside gene matches: 5.

With regard to this clonotype: A single base separates this from a much larger clone, so it may be a read error. V is TRBV7-3 and J is TRBJ2-7; 11 positions match TRBD2. Per the germline V gene, CDR1 is SGHTA and CDR2 is FQGTGA. The CDR3 is 15 amino acids. V lost 4 bases to trimming and J lost 4 bases; unmatched junction nucleotides: 6. The CDR3 region is CASSSTTSGGYEQYF. CDR3 nucleotide sequence: TGTGCCAGCAGCTCAACAACTAGCGGGGGTTACGAGCAGTACTTC.

This clonotype was detected only a few times. This sequence joins TRBV4-2 and TRBJ1-5; no firm D call. The V gene lost 3 bases and the J gene lost 5 bases, with 14 bases spanning the gap. Germline-derived CDR1 and CDR2 are LGHNA and YNFKEQ. CDR3 length equals 15 residues. CDR3 sequence: CASSQERTGHQPQHF. Here the CDR3 DNA reads TGTGCCAGCAGCCAGGAGAGGACGGGTCATCAGCCCCAGCATTTT.

V and J are TRBV19 and TRBJ2-5; D tentatively fits TRBD1 or TRBD2 (8 bases each). The V and J ends lost 6 bases and 4 bases respectively, with 18 bases between them. This CDR3 has 15 residues. Germline CDR1 reads LNHDA; CDR2 reads SQIVND (reference sequence). CDR3 nucleotides: TGTGCCAGTAGCCGGGGGGGCAGGGGGCGAGAGACCCAGTACTTC. Translated, it gives CASSRGGRGRETQYF.

As concerns this clonotype: Since a much larger clone is just one base distant, this may be a read error. The gene calls are TRBV7-6 and TRBJ2-1, with 8 positions matching TRBD2. CDR1 SGHVS and CDR2 FNYEAQ come from the germline V gene. CDR3 length equals 14 residues. CDR3 nucleotide sequence: TGTGCCTGCAGCTACGGGACTAGGTCTGGTGAGCAGTTCTTC. Its translation is CACSYGTRSGEQFF.

This clonotype was recorded a few times. V usage is TRBV12-3 or TRBV12-4 and J usage is TRBJ1-5, with a tentative D call TRBD1 (5 bases). Between the trimmed V and J ends, which lost 5 bases and 9 bases, there was a span of 14 bases. The CDR3 totals 13 residues. CDR3 sequence reads: CASSAQDMGPQHF. DNA of the CDR3: TGTGCCAGCAGTGCGCAGGACATGGGGCCCCAGCATTTT.

Sample share makes this clonotype medium-sized. The V and J genes are TRBV5-1 and TRBJ2-5; TRBD1 matches at 11 bases. Losses at the gene ends were 4 bases for V and 4 bases for J; bases not matched to a gene: 6. The CDR3 is 15 residues long. Germline-derived CDR1 and CDR2 are SGHRS and YFSETQ. The CDR3: CASSTAGTGGETQYF. DNA for the CDR3: TGCGCCAGCAGCACGGCCGGGACAGGGGGAGAGACCCAGTACTTC. Supplemented by reference TRBV5-1 and TRBJ2-5, the full variable domain reads KAGVTQTPRYLIKTRGQQVTLSCSPISGHRSVSWYQQTPGQGLQFLFEYFSETQRNKGNFPGRFSGRQFSNSRSEMNVSTLELGDSALYLCASSTAGTGGETQYFGPGTRLLVL.

The rearrangement links TRBV11-1 to TRBJ2-6, with D unclear. Germline CDR1 is SGHAT and CDR2 is FQDESV (reference sequence). Trimming took off 0 bases at V and 2 bases at J, with 14 bases between the two ends. CDR3 length equals 18 residues. CDR3 nucleotides: TGTGCCAGCAGCTTAGCAGGCGCATTTGGTCCTGGGGCCAACGTCCTGACTTTC. Translation gives CASSLAGAFGPGANVLTF.

The rearrangement uses TRBV5-4 and TRBJ1-1; 7 positions match TRBD1. The germline V gene has CDR1 SGHNT and CDR2 YYREEE (reference sequence). This CDR3 comprises 13 residues. The V and J ends lost 4 bases and 6 bases, in that order; junction bases with no gene match: 6. CDR3 sequence: CASSLDREAEAFF. In DNA, the CDR3 is TGTGCCAGCAGCCTTGACAGGGAGGCTGAAGCTTTCTTT.

V usage is TRBV3-1 and J usage is TRBJ2-7; possible D gene TRBD2, 5 bases. V shed 1 base and J shed 6 bases, with 10 bases lying between them. Germline V gene lookup returns CDR1 LGHDT and CDR2 YNNKEL (reference sequence). CDR3 length equals 13 residues. The CDR3 protein is CASSQVRGGEQYF. CDR3 DNA: TGTGCCAGCAGCCAAGTGCGAGGAGGCGAGCAGTACTTC.

J is TRBJ2-3 and V is TRBV12-3 or TRBV12-4, with TRBD2 identical over 7 bases. V gave up 8 bases and J gave up 2 bases; unmatched junction bases: 7. The CDR3 is 14 residues long. CDR3 region: CASWAGDYTDTQYF. CDR3 coding DNA: TGTGCCAGCTGGGCGGGGGACTACACAGATACGCAGTATTTT.

This rearrangement joins TRBV11-2 to TRBJ2-7; TRBD2 is a possible D gene (6 bases). V was trimmed by 5 bases and J by 1 base, leaving 15 bases between them. From germline, CDR1 is SGHAT and CDR2 FQNNGV. The CDR3 totals 15 residues. CDR3 loop: CASSPGTLPSYEQYF. CDR3 sequence (DNA): TGTGCCAGCAGCCCCGGGACTTTGCCATCCTACGAGCAGTACTTC. Variable domain in full (rest from reference TRBV11-2 and TRBJ2-7): EAGVAQSPRYKIIEKRQSVAFWCNPISGHATLYWYQQILGQGPKLLIQFQNNGVVDDSQLPKDRFSAERLKGVDSTLKIQPAKLEDSAVYLCASSPGTLPSYEQYFGPGTRLTVT.

This chain connects TRBV7-9 to TRBJ1-2; a possible D gene is TRBD1 (5 bases). Germline CDR1 reads SEHNR; CDR2 reads FQNEAQ (reference sequence). This CDR3 comprises 14 residues. Trimming pared 1 base from V and 3 bases from J, leaving 9 bases between. In nucleotides, the CDR3 is TGTGCCAGCAGCTTAGACGGGGGTCACTATGGCTACACCTTC. Its protein is CASSLDGGHYGYTF. The full variable domain, its missing parts supplied by reference TRBV7-9 and TRBJ1-2, is DTGVSQNPRHKITKRGQNVTFRCDPISEHNRLYWYRQTLGQGPEFLTYFQNEAQLEKSRLLSDRFSAERPKGSFSTLEIQRTEQGDSAMYLCASSLDGGHYGYTFGSGTRLTVV.

This clonotype has a count of ten or more. V gene TRBV5-1 combines with J gene TRBJ2-7, with 7 bases aligning to TRBD2. V lost 2 bases to trimming and J lost 0 bases; unmatched junction nucleotides: 5. From germline, CDR1 is SGHRS and CDR2 YFSETQ. There are 15 residues in the CDR3. CDR3 coding DNA: TGCGCCAGCAGCTTAGACCGGACTAGCTCCTACGAGCAGTACTTC. It is translated as CASSLDRTSSYEQYF.